Below, one T cell receptor beta chain is given with its context. The data are from a study of control samples from healthy donors and cancer patients. Trimming took 6 bases from V and 3 from J, leaving 14 bases between them. The CDR3 spans 14 residues. Germline V gene data show CDR1 as MNHEY and CDR2 as SVGAGI. Profiled with immunoSEQ multiplex PCR; TCRdb holds only in-frame clones, not every one. The table has 30,000 or so clones, approximately 95% seen once; the top ten hold 6.6%. The genes are TRBV6-5 and TRBJ1-1, with D tentatively TRBD1 (6 bases). The sequenced sample was blood. The sequence was collected from a man in his sixties in good health. In nucleotides, the CDR3 is TGTGCCAGCAGGAAGAGGGGGGAGGACACTGAAGCTTTCTTT. Amino acids: CASRKRGEDTEAFF.